Listed below are T cell receptor beta chains from one sample, sequenced in a study of CD8 T cells in ankylosing spondylitis. TCRdb analysed the 5' RACE reads with MiXCR anew, one entry per CDR3 protein. The table shows approximately 500,000 distinct CDR3 sequences, with about 13% occurring only once. Specimen: blood, either unsorted or a sorted T cell fraction (not recorded which). These receptors all come from a male donor with ankylosing spondylitis. Each CDR3 is given without its conserved first and last residue. Each record gives: D gene, V gene, CDR3 protein. D genes are given only for firm matches.

d_call: TRBD1
v_call: TRBV5-6
cdr3_aa: ASSLGTGNSPLH

d_call: NA
v_call: TRBV7-2
cdr3_aa: ASSAPSTDTQY

d_call: NA
v_call: TRBV12-5
cdr3_aa: ASGLPTGLGGAGELF

d_call: NA
v_call: TRBV9
cdr3_aa: ASSPRGVGQGTDTQY

d_call: NA
v_call: TRBV5-1
cdr3_aa: ASSPVGSYEQY

d_call: TRBD2
v_call: TRBV7-2
cdr3_aa: ASSLEWTSGSNEQF

d_call: NA
v_call: TRBV20-1
cdr3_aa: SARVDPNYGYT

d_call: NA
v_call: TRBV3-1
cdr3_aa: ASSQARSLGYNEQF

d_call: TRBD1
v_call: TRBV19
cdr3_aa: ASTMDRGSQAF

d_call: NA
v_call: TRBV12-3/TRBV12-4
cdr3_aa: ASSPSNYGYT

d_call: NA
v_call: TRBV12-3/TRBV12-4
cdr3_aa: ASTLMGSTEAF

d_call: TRBD2
v_call: TRBV20-1
cdr3_aa: SATLAGGSGELF

d_call: TRBD1
v_call: TRBV4-2
cdr3_aa: ASSRSPGQGNNSPLH

d_call: NA
v_call: TRBV15
cdr3_aa: ATSRDWEFSGYT

d_call: TRBD2
v_call: TRBV20-1
cdr3_aa: SARDLNLAVQETQY

d_call: NA
v_call: TRBV7-9
cdr3_aa: ASSLSLDRRTDTQY

d_call: NA
v_call: TRBV12-3/TRBV12-4
cdr3_aa: ASTRTPVETQY

d_call: TRBD2
v_call: TRBV5-1
cdr3_aa: ASSSRTSGRRRDTYNEQF

d_call: TRBD1
v_call: TRBV20-1
cdr3_aa: SAPDRGRRNYGYT

d_call: NA
v_call: TRBV5-1
cdr3_aa: ASSPWGGLGYNTEAF

d_call: NA
v_call: TRBV2
cdr3_aa: ASRPGLGLANEQF

d_call: NA
v_call: TRBV7-9
cdr3_aa: ASSSEIGQSRNYGYT

d_call: NA
v_call: TRBV30
cdr3_aa: AWSGPGRRNEKLF

d_call: NA
v_call: TRBV2
cdr3_aa: ASSGEPGASPLH

d_call: NA
v_call: TRBV7-2
cdr3_aa: ASRLAGHNEQF

d_call: TRBD2
v_call: TRBV29-1
cdr3_aa: SVDLLAGAYNEQF